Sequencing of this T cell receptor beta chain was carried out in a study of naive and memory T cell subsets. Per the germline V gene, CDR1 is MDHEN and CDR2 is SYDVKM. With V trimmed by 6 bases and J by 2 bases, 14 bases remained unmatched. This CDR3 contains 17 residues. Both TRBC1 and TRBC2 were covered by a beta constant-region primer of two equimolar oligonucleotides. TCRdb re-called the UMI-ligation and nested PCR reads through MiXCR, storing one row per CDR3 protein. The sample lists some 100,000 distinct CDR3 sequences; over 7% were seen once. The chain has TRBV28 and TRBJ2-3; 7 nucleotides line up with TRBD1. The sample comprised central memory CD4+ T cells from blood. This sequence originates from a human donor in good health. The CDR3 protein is CASSTGTVIQITDTQYF. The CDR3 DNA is TGTGCCAGCAGCACCGGGACAGTAATTCAAATCACAGATACGCAGTATTTT.